What follows are 5 T cell receptor beta chains derived from one specimen sequenced in a study of vaccination and CD4 T cells after COVID-19. Treatment here: roughly ten-day PBMC culture with coronavirus spike peptide pools or control peptides (ViraFEST assay). What these receptors recognize is not known. Once obtained from cultured CD4+ T cells, the DNA was sequenced using the Oncomine TCR Beta short-read assay. TCRdb re-called the PCR reads with MiXCR, one entry per CDR3 protein. This sample yields about 20,000 distinct CDR3 sequences, of which approximately 52% are seen a single time; roughly 9.1% belongs to the top ten. Sequencing was performed on CD4+ T cells from blood, cultured in vitro. These receptors were taken from a human donor who had recovered from COVID-19.

V gene TRBV12-3 or TRBV12-4 combines with J gene TRBJ2-3; 8 bases are shared with TRBD1. This CDR3 is 17 amino acids long. Trimming took 1 base from V and 2 from J; bases not matched to a gene: 8. CDR3: CASSLGYRGTNTDTQYF. The CDR3 DNA is TGTGCCAGCAGTTTAGGTTACAGGGGGACCAACACAGATACGCAGTATTTT.

The rearrangement uses TRBV19 and TRBJ1-5, with 8 bases aligning to TRBD1. The CDR3 consists of 15 residues. Germline CDR1 is LNHDA and CDR2 is SQIVND (reference sequence). With V trimmed by 11 bases and J by 1 base, 10 bases remained unmatched. Here the CDR3 reads CAVTGGGGSNQPQHF. The CDR3 nucleotides read TGTGCCGTTACAGGGGGAGGTGGAAGCAATCAGCCCCAGCATTTT.

The genes are TRBV2 and TRBJ1-2; D not certain. Deletions cut 7 bases from V and 0 bases from J, with 12 bases between. The germline CDR1 and CDR2 sequences are SNHLY and FYNNEI. There are 14 residues in the CDR3. DNA of the CDR3: TGTGCCAGCAATCGAGCCGGTACTAACTATGGCTACACCTTC. It yields the protein CASNRAGTNYGYTF.

The CDR3 DNA follows: TGCAGTGCTAGAATTTCTACAGGGTCCAATGAGCAGTTCTTC. This translates into CSARISTGSNEQFF. The chain employs TRBV20-1 and TRBJ2-1, with D maybe TRBD1 (6 bases). The CDR3 runs to 14 residues. Per the germline V gene, CDR1 is DFQATT and CDR2 is SNEGSKA (reference sequence). Trimming stripped 2 bases from V and 6 bases from J, with 14 bases between.

This clonotype was counted a few times. The chain has TRBV7-9 and TRBJ1-1, with D possibly TRBD1 on 6 matching bases. Trimming left V 2 bases short and J 2 bases short, with 12 bases between. The CDR3 consists of 15 residues. Germline V gives CDR1 SEHNR, CDR2 FQNEAQ (reference sequence). Here the CDR3 reads CASSLFGGRNTEAFF. The CDR3 DNA reads TGTGCCAGCAGCTTATTCGGGGGCCGAAACACTGAAGCTTTCTTT. The whole variable domain, remainder taken from reference TRBV7-9 and TRBJ1-1, is DTGVSQNPRHKITKRGQNVTFRCDPISEHNRLYWYRQTLGQGPEFLTYFQNEAQLEKSRLLSDRFSAERPKGSFSTLEIQRTEQGDSAMYLCASSLFGGRNTEAFFGQGTRLTVV.